Listed below are T cell receptor beta chains from one sample, sequenced in a study of molecular identifiers for immune sequencing clone quantification. From the PCR reads, TCRdb called clonotypes with MiXCR, one entry per CDR3 protein. Seen here are some 590,000 distinct CDR3 sequences, about 25% observed once, and the top ten hold about 0.78%. The sample comprised naive CD8+ T cells from blood, with Jurkat cell RNA spiked in. These receptors all come from a human donor in good health. Some libraries in this study had Jurkat cell RNA spiked in. Both conserved end residues are part of each CDR3. The order of the fields is J gene, D gene, clone size, V gene, CDR3 protein, CDR3 DNA. A D gene is named only where the DNA matches it firmly. The size field is filled for only some rows; it gives once, few, many or a size class.

j_call: TRBJ2-3
d_call: .
clone_size: many
v_call: TRBV7-9
cdr3_aa: CASSPPTVNTDTQYF
cdr3_nt: TGTGCCAGCAGCCCACCGACAGTCAACACAGATACGCAGTATTTT

j_call: TRBJ2-3
d_call: TRBD1
clone_size: many
v_call: TRBV7-9
cdr3_aa: CASSSGQGRFADTQYF
cdr3_nt: TGTGCCAGCAGCTCCGGACAGGGGAGGTTTGCAGATACGCAGTATTTT

j_call: TRBJ1-5
d_call: TRBD1
clone_size: many
v_call: TRBV19
cdr3_aa: CASSIDLDRALPGGPQHF
cdr3_nt: TGTGCCAGTAGTATAGATTTGGACAGGGCCCTTCCTGGAGGGCCCCAGCATTTT

j_call: TRBJ2-2
d_call: .
clone_size: .
v_call: TRBV7-6
cdr3_aa: CASSVLGGANTGELFF
cdr3_nt: TGTGCCAGCAGCGTCCTGGGCGGGGCCAACACCGGGGAGCTGTTTTTT

j_call: TRBJ2-7
d_call: .
clone_size: .
v_call: TRBV6-5
cdr3_aa: CVSSAEGGEQYF
cdr3_nt: TGTGTCAGCAGTGCCGAGGGGGGCGAGCAGTACTTC

j_call: TRBJ2-3
d_call: .
clone_size: .
v_call: TRBV9
cdr3_aa: CASSVGGAPDTRYF
cdr3_nt: TGTGCCAGCAGCGTTGGGGGGGCCCCAGATACGCGGTATTTT

j_call: TRBJ1-1
d_call: TRBD1
clone_size: many
v_call: TRBV27
cdr3_aa: CASSLLQGASAFF
cdr3_nt: TGTGCCAGCAGTTTACTCCAGGGGGCTAGCGCTTTCTTT

j_call: TRBJ2-1
d_call: TRBD1
clone_size: few
v_call: TRBV7-2
cdr3_aa: CASSSPIFRQGAPFF
cdr3_nt: TGTGCCAGCAGCTCACCGATCTTTCGACAGGGAGCTCCGTTCTTC

j_call: TRBJ2-1
d_call: .
clone_size: .
v_call: TRBV7-9
cdr3_aa: CASSSLGTGGHSLPFDYNEQFF
cdr3_nt: TGTGCCAGCAGCTCCCTTGGGACCGGAGGTCATAGTTTGCCCTTTGACTACAATGAGCAGTTCTTC

j_call: TRBJ2-3
d_call: TRBD2
clone_size: few
v_call: TRBV2
cdr3_aa: CASSDVTSGRGDTQYF
cdr3_nt: TGTGCCAGCAGTGATGTTACTAGCGGGAGGGGAGATACGCAGTATTTT

j_call: TRBJ1-3
d_call: .
clone_size: few
v_call: TRBV27
cdr3_aa: CASGPQGNSGNTIYF
cdr3_nt: TGTGCCAGCGGACCACAGGGAAACTCTGGAAACACCATATATTTT

j_call: TRBJ2-5
d_call: TRBD1
clone_size: few
v_call: TRBV3-1
cdr3_aa: CASSQGLGQGYQETQYF
cdr3_nt: TGTGCCAGCAGCCAAGGGTTGGGACAGGGGTACCAAGAGACCCAGTACTTC

j_call: TRBJ1-4
d_call: TRBD1
clone_size: .
v_call: TRBV2
cdr3_aa: CASRFTGQGSRLLNEKLFF
cdr3_nt: TGTGCCAGCAGATTTACGGGACAGGGGTCCCGATTATTAAATGAAAAACTGTTTTTT

j_call: TRBJ2-7
d_call: .
clone_size: few
v_call: TRBV4-1
cdr3_aa: CASSPGVSSYEQYF
cdr3_nt: TGCGCCAGCAGCCCCGGCGTCAGCTCCTACGAGCAGTACTTC

j_call: TRBJ1-1
d_call: TRBD1
clone_size: .
v_call: TRBV20-1
cdr3_aa: CSARDLLGQGYVEAFF
cdr3_nt: TGCAGTGCTAGAGATCTTTTGGGACAGGGTTATGTTGAAGCTTTCTTT

j_call: TRBJ2-1
d_call: TRBD1
clone_size: .
v_call: TRBV27
cdr3_aa: CATKLGGTGGGGSYNEQFF
cdr3_nt: TGTGCCACGAAACTAGGCGGGACAGGGGGCGGGGGATCCTACAATGAGCAGTTCTTC

j_call: TRBJ2-7
d_call: .
clone_size: .
v_call: TRBV20-1
cdr3_aa: CSARGTRYYEQYF
cdr3_nt: TGCAGTGCTAGGGGTACACGGTATTACGAGCAGTACTTC

j_call: TRBJ2-3
d_call: TRBD1
clone_size: few
v_call: TRBV29-1
cdr3_aa: CSVCGTGSTDTQYF
cdr3_nt: TGCAGCGTTTGCGGGACAGGGAGCACAGATACGCAGTATTTT

j_call: TRBJ1-1
d_call: .
clone_size: .
v_call: TRBV2
cdr3_aa: CASSEARGLVGTEAFF
cdr3_nt: TGTGCCAGCAGTGAAGCCCGGGGTTTAGTGGGCACTGAAGCTTTCTTT

j_call: TRBJ2-2
d_call: TRBD1
clone_size: many
v_call: TRBV7-9
cdr3_aa: CASSPTDRGSGELFF
cdr3_nt: TGTGCCAGCAGCCCGACCGACAGGGGATCCGGGGAGCTGTTTTTT

j_call: TRBJ2-1
d_call: TRBD1
clone_size: .
v_call: TRBV4-3
cdr3_aa: CASSHDLGTGYENEQFF
cdr3_nt: TGCGCCAGCAGCCATGATTTGGGGACAGGGTATGAAAATGAGCAGTTCTTC

j_call: TRBJ2-2
d_call: TRBD1
clone_size: few
v_call: TRBV20-1
cdr3_aa: CSARTGQGGTGELFF
cdr3_nt: TGCAGTGCTAGAACCGGACAGGGGGGGACCGGGGAGCTGTTTTTT

j_call: TRBJ2-2
d_call: TRBD2
clone_size: .
v_call: TRBV19
cdr3_aa: CASSTWTSGGLTTGELFF
cdr3_nt: TGTGCCAGTAGTACTTGGACTAGCGGGGGGTTAACCACCGGGGAGCTGTTTTTT

j_call: TRBJ1-4
d_call: TRBD1
clone_size: many
v_call: TRBV6-2/TRBV6-3
cdr3_aa: CASSPDRVNEKLFF
cdr3_nt: TGTGCCAGCAGTCCCGACAGGGTTAATGAAAAACTGTTTTTT

j_call: TRBJ2-7
d_call: .
clone_size: many
v_call: TRBV12-3/TRBV12-4
cdr3_aa: CASSLAGANYEQYF
cdr3_nt: TGTGCCAGCAGTTTAGCTGGGGCCAACTACGAGCAGTACTTC

j_call: TRBJ1-5
d_call: .
clone_size: many
v_call: TRBV6-6
cdr3_aa: CAAEGTDSNQPQHF
cdr3_nt: TGTGCCGCCGAGGGCACCGATAGCAATCAGCCCCAGCATTTT

j_call: TRBJ1-2
d_call: .
clone_size: .
v_call: TRBV5-6
cdr3_aa: CASSLARTPPNYGYTF
cdr3_nt: TGTGCCAGCAGCTTGGCCCGCACCCCTCCTAACTATGGCTACACCTTC

j_call: TRBJ1-4
d_call: .
clone_size: few
v_call: TRBV7-6
cdr3_aa: CASSYTGQPNNEKLFF
cdr3_nt: TGTGCCAGCAGTTACACCGGACAGCCGAATAATGAAAAACTGTTTTTT

j_call: TRBJ1-2
d_call: .
clone_size: .
v_call: TRBV6-5
cdr3_aa: CASSFRTKRASYGYTF
cdr3_nt: TGTGCCAGCAGTTTCAGGACAAAAAGGGCTAGCTATGGCTACACCTTC

j_call: TRBJ2-3
d_call: .
clone_size: many
v_call: TRBV25-1
cdr3_aa: CASSESGTGMTDTQYF
cdr3_nt: TGTGCCAGCAGTGAGTCCGGTACGGGGATGACAGATACGCAGTATTTT

j_call: TRBJ1-1
d_call: .
clone_size: many
v_call: TRBV6-6
cdr3_aa: CASSFRTGTEAFF
cdr3_nt: TGTGCCAGCAGTTTTCGGACTGGCACTGAAGCTTTCTTT

j_call: TRBJ2-4
d_call: .
clone_size: .
v_call: TRBV13
cdr3_aa: CASSLAARGPTNIQYF
cdr3_nt: TGTGCCAGCAGCTTAGCCGCAAGGGGCCCCACAAACATTCAGTACTTC

j_call: TRBJ1-6
d_call: .
clone_size: few
v_call: TRBV27
cdr3_aa: CASRGDRIPNSPLHF
cdr3_nt: TGTGCCAGCAGAGGAGACAGGATCCCCAATTCACCCCTCCACTTT

j_call: TRBJ2-1
d_call: .
clone_size: .
v_call: TRBV14
cdr3_aa: CASSQGTVQFF
cdr3_nt: TGTGCCAGCAGCCAAGGCACAGTTCAGTTCTTC

j_call: TRBJ2-2
d_call: TRBD2
clone_size: few
v_call: TRBV4-3
cdr3_aa: CASSQDWTSGTGELFF
cdr3_nt: TGCGCCAGCAGCCAAGACTGGACTAGCGGGACCGGGGAGCTGTTTTTT

j_call: TRBJ2-7
d_call: .
clone_size: many
v_call: TRBV5-6
cdr3_aa: CASSLGPPGHVLLEQYF
cdr3_nt: TGTGCCAGCAGCTTGGGACCCCCGGGACACGTACTCCTCGAGCAGTACTTC

j_call: TRBJ2-7
d_call: .
clone_size: many
v_call: TRBV27
cdr3_aa: CASSLSAGATYEQYF
cdr3_nt: TGTGCCAGCAGTTTATCGGCAGGGGCGACCTACGAGCAGTACTTC

j_call: TRBJ1-1
d_call: .
clone_size: few
v_call: TRBV6-5
cdr3_aa: CASSYSNSFGGPEAFF
cdr3_nt: TGTGCCAGCAGTTACTCGAACAGTTTCGGGGGCCCGGAAGCTTTCTTT

j_call: TRBJ1-1
d_call: .
clone_size: few
v_call: TRBV20-1
cdr3_aa: CSARSLTVMNTEAFF
cdr3_nt: TGCAGTGCTAGATCTTTGACAGTTATGAACACTGAAGCTTTCTTT

j_call: TRBJ1-5
d_call: .
clone_size: .
v_call: TRBV4-1
cdr3_aa: CASSQDEGSYQPQHF
cdr3_nt: TGCGCCAGCAGCCAAGATGAAGGGTCCTATCAGCCCCAGCATTTT

j_call: TRBJ2-3
d_call: .
clone_size: many
v_call: TRBV20-1
cdr3_aa: CSARLRQGTDTQYF
cdr3_nt: TGCAGTGCTAGACTCCGACAGGGCACAGATACGCAGTATTTT

j_call: TRBJ1-1
d_call: .
clone_size: many
v_call: TRBV5-1
cdr3_aa: CASSLGVRNTEAFF
cdr3_nt: TGCGCCAGCAGCTTGGGAGTCAGGAACACTGAAGCTTTCTTT

j_call: TRBJ1-1
d_call: TRBD1
clone_size: few
v_call: TRBV5-5
cdr3_aa: CASSPGTGAPGWTEAFF
cdr3_nt: TGTGCCAGCAGCCCCGGGACAGGGGCCCCGGGATGGACTGAAGCTTTCTTT

j_call: TRBJ2-1
d_call: .
clone_size: .
v_call: TRBV5-1
cdr3_aa: CASSSPGPFDEQFF
cdr3_nt: TGCGCCAGCAGCTCGCCGGGACCATTTGACGAGCAGTTCTTC

j_call: TRBJ2-7
d_call: TRBD1
clone_size: many
v_call: TRBV27
cdr3_aa: CASSSGTASYEQYF
cdr3_nt: TGTGCCAGCAGCTCGGGGACAGCTTCCTACGAGCAGTACTTC

j_call: TRBJ2-3
d_call: .
clone_size: many
v_call: TRBV14
cdr3_aa: CASSQNSVRTDTQYF
cdr3_nt: TGTGCCAGCAGCCAGAATAGTGTGCGCACAGATACGCAGTATTTT

j_call: TRBJ2-5
d_call: .
clone_size: .
v_call: TRBV13
cdr3_aa: CASSLMLGRETQYF
cdr3_nt: TGTGCCAGCAGCTTAATGTTAGGGCGAGAGACCCAGTACTTC